Following are 18 T cell receptor beta chains from one sample sequenced in a study of blood T cell repertoires in COVID-19. Only in-frame clones appear in the TCRdb table, and some are missing; sequencing was by immunoSEQ multiplex PCR. The table shows about 240,000 clones, with roughly 91% occurring only once. The source material was PBMCs or T cells enriched from blood (not recorded which). The origin of the receptors is a woman aged 30 to 39 who had recovered from COVID-19.

The rearrangement joins TRBV30 to TRBJ1-6; the D gene is possibly TRBD1 (5 bases). Trimming stripped 1 base from V and 6 bases from J, with 13 bases between. Germline assignment: CDR1 GTSNPN and CDR2 SVGIG (reference sequence). The CDR3 covers 15 residues. The CDR3 reads CAWSALGTGNSPLHF. The CDR3 DNA is TGTGCCTGGAGTGCCCTCGGGACTGGTAATTCACCCCTCCACTTT.

The chain is built from TRBV21-1 and TRBJ1-5. TRBV21-1 is labeled a pseudogene. CDR3 size: 14 residues. The DNA of the CDR3 is TGTGCCAGCAGCAAGGGTCCAGCCGGGGAGCCCCAGCATTTT. Its protein product is CASSKGPAGEPQHF.

The V and J genes are TRBV6-2 or TRBV6-3 and TRBJ2-7; maybe TRBD2 (7 bases). CDR1 and CDR2 (germline): MNHEY, SVGEGT. V lost 1 base and J lost 3, with 10 bases in between. The CDR3 is 14 residues long. This CDR3 is CASSYLGGLYEQYF. The CDR3 nucleotides read TGTGCCAGCAGTTACTTGGGGGGGCTCTACGAGCAGTACTTC.

The chain recombines TRBV25-1 with TRBJ1-1, with D possibly TRBD1 on 6 matching bases. The CDR3 consists of 13 residues. Germline values: CDR1 MGHDK, CDR2 SYGVNS. Trimming stripped 8 bases from V and 1 base from J, with 11 bases between. The chain's CDR3 is CASAPDRNTEAFF. CDR3 DNA: TGTGCCAGCGCGCCGGACAGGAACACTGAAGCTTTCTTT.

V gene TRBV7-2 combines with J gene TRBJ2-5; 8 bases match TRBD2. The CDR3 is 14 residues long. Trimming took 5 bases from V and 0 from J; bases not matched to a gene: 2. The germline gives CDR1 SGHTA, CDR2 FQGNSA. CDR3 bases: TGTGCCAGCAGCAGGGGACTAGACCAAGAGACCCAGTACTTC. This encodes CASSRGLDQETQYF.

This clone has more than one count but fewer than ten. The V call is TRBV4-1, the J call TRBJ2-7; 11 nucleotides align to TRBD2. From germline, CDR1 is MGHRA and CDR2 YSYEKL. The CDR3 runs 17 residues. Trimming took 1 base from V and 4 from J; bases not matched to a gene: 9. The CDR3, as DNA: TGCGCCAGCAGCCAAGCGCCGACTAGCGGGACTTCTTACGAGCAGTACTTC. Amino acids: CASSQAPTSGTSYEQYF.

The rearrangement joins TRBV7-2 to TRBJ2-1, with D possibly being TRBD2 (6 bases). Deletions cut 0 bases from V and 6 bases from J, with 12 bases between. The CDR3 runs 15 residues. Germline CDR1 SGHTA, CDR2 FQGNSA. The CDR3 is CASSLAGSPANEQFF. The CDR3 DNA follows: TGTGCCAGCAGCTTAGCCGGGAGTCCCGCCAATGAGCAGTTCTTC.

The genes are TRBV28 and TRBJ2-1; D gene unclear. Germline CDR1 MDHEN, CDR2 SYDVKM. CDR3 size: 14 residues. Between the trimmed V and J ends, which lost 5 bases and 5 bases, there was a span of 13 bases. In nucleotides, the CDR3 is TGTGCCAGCAGTCAACTACTATCCGACAATGAGCAGTTCTTC. Translating it yields CASSQLLSDNEQFF.

This rearrangement joins TRBV6-5 to TRBJ1-4, with a weak D call TRBD1 (6 bases). The germline V gene has CDR1 MNHEY and CDR2 SVGAGI. V shed 0 bases and J shed 7 bases, with 12 bases lying between them. The CDR3 is made up of 15 amino acids. The CDR3 is CASSYSTGMSEKLFF. The CDR3 DNA follows: TGTGCCAGCAGTTACTCCACAGGGATGAGTGAAAAACTGTTTTTT.

CDR3 coding DNA: TGTGCCAGTAGTATTTCTAGCGGGAGTATGAATGAGCAGTTCTTC. Translating gives CASSISSGSMNEQFF. This chain connects TRBV19 to TRBJ2-1, with 10 bases aligning to TRBD2. The CDR3 spans 15 residues. CDR1 LNHDA and CDR2 SQIVND come from the germline V gene (reference sequence). V shed 3 bases, J shed 7 bases, and the junction held 6 bases outside the gene matches.

This chain connects TRBV28 to TRBJ1-1, with a tentative D call TRBD1 (5 bases). Deletions cut 2 bases from V and 3 bases from J, with 13 bases between. CDR1 MDHEN and CDR2 SYDVKM come from the germline V gene. This CDR3 region has 15 residues. In nucleotides, the CDR3 is TGTGCCAGCAGTTTACTGGGGCCGGGTTACACTGAAGCTTTCTTT. As protein: CASSLLGPGYTEAFF.

The chain links TRBV7-9 to TRBJ1-2; possible D gene TRBD1, 6 bases. Trimming shortened V by 9 bases and J by 4 bases, and 33 bases separated the two germline ends. The CDR3 runs 19 residues. Germline values: CDR1 SEHNR, CDR2 FQNEAQ (reference sequence). The CDR3: CASELNLFVRRGMGYGYTF. CDR3 nucleotide sequence: TGTGCCAGTGAGCTTAACCTCTTCGTTCGCAGGGGTATGGGCTATGGCTACACCTTC.

The V and J genes are TRBV30 and TRBJ1-5; 7 nucleotides agree with TRBD1. CDR1 is GTSNPN, CDR2 SVGIG, per germline (reference sequence). V lost 5 bases, J lost 7 bases, and 5 bases stayed unmatched. This CDR3 region has 12 residues. The CDR3 DNA reads TGTGCCTGGGACAGGGAAGGGCAGCCCCAGCATTTT. Protein: CAWDREGQPQHF.

The V gene is TRBV30, the J gene TRBJ1-4, with no clear D. CDR3 size: 12 residues. CDR1 and CDR2 (germline): GTSNPN, SVGIG (reference sequence). V lost 3 bases and J lost 8, with 10 bases in between. The CDR3 DNA is TGTGCCTGGAGCGTGACAAGGGAAAAACTGTTTTTT. It is translated as CAWSVTREKLFF.

This clone was counted only a few times. The chain has TRBV4-1 and TRBJ2-5; 7 positions agree with TRBD1. This CDR3 has 14 residues. V was clipped by 2 bases and J by 3 bases; unmatched bases: 3. Germline CDR1 is MGHRA and CDR2 is YSYEKL. In DNA, the CDR3 is TGCGCCAGCAGCCAATTCGACAGGGAAGAGACCCAGTACTTC. Translated: CASSQFDREETQYF.

This chain connects TRBV10-3 to TRBJ1-2, with 7 positions matching TRBD1. V was pared by 7 bases and J by 8 bases, with 10 bases of the junction left unmatched. The CDR3 loop spans 13 amino acids. Germline CDR1 and CDR2: ENHRY and SYGVKD. CDR3 nucleotides: TGTGCCATCACCCCGGGACAGTCGCGAGGCTACACCTTC. Translating gives CAITPGQSRGYTF.

Written as DNA, the CDR3 is TGTGCCAGCAGAGGGGAAGGGGTCTACGAGCAGTACTTC. Translated, it gives CASRGEGVYEQYF. The chain combines TRBV2 with TRBJ2-7; D perhaps matches TRBD1 (5 bases). V lost 6 bases and J 3 bases, leaving 12 bases between the germline ends. The germline gives CDR1 SNHLY, CDR2 FYNNEI. This CDR3 comprises 13 residues.

The chain combines TRBV5-4 with TRBJ2-3; no clear D gene. Germline V gene data show CDR1 as SGHNT and CDR2 as YYREEE (reference sequence). This CDR3 has 14 amino acids. V lost 2 bases, J lost 2 bases, and 9 bases lay in between. This CDR3 reads CASSFWSPTDTQYF. CDR3 sequence (DNA): TGTGCCAGCAGCTTCTGGAGCCCCACAGATACGCAGTATTTT.